This T cell receptor (beta chain) appears in the sequencing data of a study of blood T cell repertoires in COVID-19. Study details: The study drew acute and convalescent COVID-19 samples from the United States, Italy and Spain. T cells, B-cell-depleted T cells, or PBMCs supplied cDNA or gDNA.

Source study methods: It was from reference gene primer amplification that nucleated cell counts were estimated. The data were produced by immunoSEQ multiplex PCR, yet TCRdb's version contains in-frame clones alone and is incomplete. That table furnishes V, J and clone size, whereas the DNA furnished D and trimming. The sample records fewer than 250,000 clones, 80% to 90% being singletons. CDR1 and CDR2 (germline): SGHTA, FQGNSA. CDR3 length: 14 amino acids. The J segment lost 0 bases and the V segment lost 4 bases, leaving 0 bases of the junction unmatched. Input material: peripheral blood. The rearrangement joins TRBV7-2 to TRBJ2-3; 8 positions agree with TRBD1. This TCR was sampled from a woman aged 65 to 85 with acute or convalescent COVID-19. DNA of the CDR3: TGTGCCAGCAGCTGGACAGGGAGCACAGATACGCAGTATTTT. Residues: CASSWTGSTDTQYF.